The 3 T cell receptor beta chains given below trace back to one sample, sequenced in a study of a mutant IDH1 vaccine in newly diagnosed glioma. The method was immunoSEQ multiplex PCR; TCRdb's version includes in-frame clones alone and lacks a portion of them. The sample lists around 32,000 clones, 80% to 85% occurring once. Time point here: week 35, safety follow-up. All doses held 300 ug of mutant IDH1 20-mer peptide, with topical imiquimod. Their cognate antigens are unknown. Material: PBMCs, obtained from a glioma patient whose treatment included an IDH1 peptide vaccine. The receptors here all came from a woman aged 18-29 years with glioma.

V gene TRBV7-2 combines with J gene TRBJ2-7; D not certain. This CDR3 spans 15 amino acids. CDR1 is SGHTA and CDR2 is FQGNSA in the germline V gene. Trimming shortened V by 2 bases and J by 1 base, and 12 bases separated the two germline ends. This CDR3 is CASSLILAESYEQYF. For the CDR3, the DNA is TGTGCCAGCAGCTTAATCTTGGCGGAATCCTACGAGCAGTACTTC.

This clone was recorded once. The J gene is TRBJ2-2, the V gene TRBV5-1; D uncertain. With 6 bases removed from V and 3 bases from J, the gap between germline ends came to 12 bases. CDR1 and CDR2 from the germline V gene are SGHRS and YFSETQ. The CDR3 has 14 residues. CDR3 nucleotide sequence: TGCGCCAGCAAATTGGCTGGGCACACCGGGGAGCTGTTTTTT. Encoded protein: CASKLAGHTGELFF.

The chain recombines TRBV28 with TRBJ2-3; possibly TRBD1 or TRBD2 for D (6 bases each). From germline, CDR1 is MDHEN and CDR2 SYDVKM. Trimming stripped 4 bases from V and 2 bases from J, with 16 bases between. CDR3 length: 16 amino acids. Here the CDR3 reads CASSSRARGPTDTQYF. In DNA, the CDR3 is TGTGCCAGCAGTTCCCGGGCCCGGGGGCCCACAGATACGCAGTATTTT.